Following are 10 T cell receptor beta chains from one sample sequenced in a study of cytomegalovirus exposure and HLA in healthy donors. PCR primers comprised 60 Vbeta and 13 Jbeta primers. Profiling relied on immunoSEQ multiplex PCR, and the TCRdb table lists in-frame clones only, not all of them. In the table there are fewer than 120,000 clones, less than 85% of which are singletons. Sequencing used PBMCs. The receptor set was obtained from a man aged 25 to 40 in good health and CMV-seropositive.

The chain combines TRBV30 with TRBJ1-1; a weak D match, TRBD1 (6 bases). The CDR3 sequence is 12 residues long. Germline loops: CDR1 GTSNPN, CDR2 SVGIG (reference sequence). The V gene lost 5 bases and the J gene lost 5 bases, with 12 bases spanning the gap. The CDR3 reads CAWGGAWTEAFF. In nucleotides, the CDR3 is TGTGCCTGGGGGGGGGCCTGGACTGAAGCTTTCTTT.

This rearrangement joins TRBV4-3 to TRBJ2-7; D is perhaps TRBD1 (6 bases). Germline assignment: CDR1 LGHNA and CDR2 YSLEER. V dropped 2 bases and J dropped 2 bases, with 10 bases sitting between them. CDR3 length: 14 residues. Written as DNA, the CDR3 is TGCGCCAGCAGCCAAAGCCGGGACACCTACGAGCAGTACTTC. Translation: CASSQSRDTYEQYF.

The V gene is TRBV4-3, the J gene TRBJ1-2; 10 bases are shared with TRBD1. Trimming at V came to 3 bases and at J to 9 bases, leaving 10 bases not matched to a gene. Germline-derived CDR1 and CDR2 are LGHNA and YSLEER. CDR3 length equals 15 residues. Here the CDR3 DNA reads TGCGCCAGCAGCCACCACGGACAGGGGGTTTGGAGCTACACCTTC. The encoded protein is CASSHHGQGVWSYTF.

The chain uses TRBV13 and TRBJ1-1; no firm D call. The CDR3 covers 15 residues. Deletions cut 3 bases from V and 4 bases from J, with 15 bases between. Per germline, CDR1 PRHDT and CDR2 FYEKMQ (reference sequence). The CDR3 DNA reads TGTGCCAGCAGCTTGTATCCTCGAGGTGGCACTGAAGCTTTCTTT. It specifies CASSLYPRGGTEAFF. Looking up the rest from reference TRBV13 and TRBJ1-1 gives the full variable domain: AAGVIQSPRHLIKEKRETATLKCYPIPRHDTVYWYQQGPGQDPQFLISFYEKMQSDKGSIPDRFSAQQFSDYHSELNMSSLELGDSALYFCASSLYPRGGTEAFFGQGTRLTVV.

The rearrangement joins TRBV7-6 to TRBJ1-2, with TRBD1 matching over 7 bases. Germline V lookup: CDR1 SGHVS, CDR2 FNYEAQ. V was clipped by 1 base and J by 4 bases; unmatched bases: 6. This CDR3 is built from 15 residues. CDR3 in amino acids: CASSLEGDSFYGYTF. As DNA, the CDR3 is TGTGCCAGCAGCTTAGAGGGGGACAGCTTCTATGGCTACACCTTC.

This rearrangement joins TRBV6-1 to TRBJ1-2; TRBD1 is a possible D gene (5 bases). CDR3 length: 15 amino acids. Germline CDR1 MNHNS, CDR2 SASEGT. The V and J ends lost 7 bases and 6 bases respectively, with 21 bases between them. The CDR3 nucleotides read TGTGCCAGCAATAGGTTGGACGGGGGGATTAATGGCTACACCTTC. This encodes CASNRLDGGINGYTF.

CDR3 sequence: CASGGVGSPLHF. DNA of the CDR3: TGTGCCAGCGGGGGGGTCGGGTCACCCCTCCACTTT. The chain combines TRBV6-5 with TRBJ1-6, with D tentatively TRBD1 (5 bases). This CDR3 is built from 12 residues. Germline V CDR1 and CDR2: MNHEY, SVGAGI. V was clipped by 8 bases and J by 10 bases, with 12 bases between them.

V usage is TRBV14 and J usage is TRBJ1-5, with TRBD1 matching over 9 bases. The J segment lost 1 base and the V segment lost 7 bases, leaving 11 bases of the junction unmatched. The CDR3 runs to 17 residues. Germline values: CDR1 SGHDN, CDR2 FVKESK. The CDR3 region is CASTINRDRVSNQPQHF. The CDR3 DNA reads TGTGCCAGCACCATCAACAGGGACAGGGTAAGCAATCAGCCCCAGCATTTT.

The V and J genes are TRBV28 and TRBJ2-7, with a tentative D call TRBD2 (6 bases). CDR1 and CDR2 from the germline V gene are MDHEN and SYDVKM. The CDR3 contains 13 residues. Trimming removed 7 bases from V and 2 bases from J, with 12 bases in between. DNA of the CDR3: TGTGCCAGCATGGGCGGGGAGACCTACGAGCAGTACTTC. It codes for CASMGGETYEQYF.

The chain uses TRBV7-2 and TRBJ2-1; no reliable D call. This CDR3 comprises 14 residues. V lost 2 bases, J lost 6 bases, and 11 bases lay in between. Germline loops: CDR1 SGHTA, CDR2 FQGNSA. This chain's CDR3 is CASSLKNGPNEQFF. The CDR3 nucleotides are TGTGCCAGCAGCTTAAAGAACGGTCCCAATGAGCAGTTCTTC.